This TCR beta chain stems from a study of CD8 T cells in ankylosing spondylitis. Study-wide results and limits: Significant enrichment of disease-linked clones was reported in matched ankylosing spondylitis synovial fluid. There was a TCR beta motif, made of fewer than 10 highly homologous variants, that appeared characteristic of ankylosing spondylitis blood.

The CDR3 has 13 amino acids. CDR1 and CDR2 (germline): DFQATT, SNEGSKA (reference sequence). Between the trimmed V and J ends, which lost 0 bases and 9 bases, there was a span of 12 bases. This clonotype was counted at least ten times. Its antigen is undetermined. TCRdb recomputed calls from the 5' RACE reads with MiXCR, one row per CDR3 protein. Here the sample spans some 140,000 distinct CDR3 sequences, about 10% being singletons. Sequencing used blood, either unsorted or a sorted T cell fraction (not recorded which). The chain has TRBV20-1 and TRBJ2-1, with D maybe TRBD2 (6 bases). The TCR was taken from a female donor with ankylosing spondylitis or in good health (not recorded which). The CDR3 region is CSARDSGVGEQFF. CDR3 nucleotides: TGCAGTGCTAGAGACTCGGGAGTAGGTGAGCAGTTCTTC.